This T cell receptor (beta chain) comes out of a study of T cells in Graves' hyperthyroidism and ophthalmopathy. J lost 4 bases, V lost 5 bases, and 3 bases had no gene match. Per the germline V gene, CDR1 is GTSNPN and CDR2 is SVGIG (reference sequence). The CDR3 runs 12 residues. At least ten counts were recorded for this clonotype. Authors of the study amplified TCR beta CDR3 regions from RNA transcripts. First-round RT-PCR with HTBI primers amplified the TCR CDR3 region. Using its own MiXCR run on the multiplex PCR reads, TCRdb lists one record per CDR3 protein. The repertoire consists of approximately 380,000 distinct CDR3 sequences, with more than 13% occurring once and the leading ten covering around 27%.

This clonotype was sampled from a middle-aged man with Graves' ophthalmopathy. Sequencing was done on a sample of blood. The chain has TRBV30 and TRBJ1-1; 8 nucleotides match TRBD1. The CDR3 loop is CAWHRGSTEAFF. As DNA, the CDR3 is TGTGCCTGGCACAGGGGGAGCACTGAAGCTTTCTTT.